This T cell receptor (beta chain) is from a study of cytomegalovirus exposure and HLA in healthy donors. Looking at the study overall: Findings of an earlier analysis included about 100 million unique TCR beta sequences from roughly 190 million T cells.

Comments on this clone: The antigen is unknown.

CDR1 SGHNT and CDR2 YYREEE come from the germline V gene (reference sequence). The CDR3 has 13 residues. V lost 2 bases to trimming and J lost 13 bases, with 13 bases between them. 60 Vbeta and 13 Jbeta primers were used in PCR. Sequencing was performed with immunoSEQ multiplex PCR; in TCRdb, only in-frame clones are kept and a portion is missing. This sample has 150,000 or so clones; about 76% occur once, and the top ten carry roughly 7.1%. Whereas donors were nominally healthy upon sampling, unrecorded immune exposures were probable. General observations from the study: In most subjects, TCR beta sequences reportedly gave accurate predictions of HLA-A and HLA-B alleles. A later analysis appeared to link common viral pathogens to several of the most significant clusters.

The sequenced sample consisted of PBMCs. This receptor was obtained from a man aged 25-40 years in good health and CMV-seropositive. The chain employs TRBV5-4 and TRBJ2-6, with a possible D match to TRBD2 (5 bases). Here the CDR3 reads CASSFSGGRVLTF. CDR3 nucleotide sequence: TGTGCCAGCAGCTTCTCCGGAGGCCGGGTCCTGACTTTC.